The next 17 T cell receptor beta chains were all read from a single sample in a study of blood T cell repertoires in COVID-19. Profiled with immunoSEQ multiplex PCR; TCRdb holds only in-frame clones, not every one. The sample includes over 600,000 clones, over 80% seen only once; the top ten take about 0.26%. The sequenced sample was peripheral blood. The source of these receptors is a woman younger than 35 with acute or convalescent COVID-19.

The rearrangement joins TRBV7-6 to TRBJ2-1, with 13 bases matching TRBD2. This CDR3 is built from 20 residues. CDR1 SGHVS and CDR2 FNYEAQ come from the germline V gene. J gave up 0 bases and V 1 base, and 9 bases lay outside the gene matches. The DNA for the CDR3 is TGTGCCAGCAGCTTAGGGCTAGGACTAGCGGGGGCACCCTCCTACAATGAGCAGTTCTTC. It yields the protein CASSLGLGLAGAPSYNEQFF.

The genes are TRBV14 and TRBJ2-3; no clear D gene. The germline V gene has CDR1 SGHDN and CDR2 FVKESK. The CDR3 covers 13 residues. The germline V and J ends were trimmed by 1 base and 3 bases, with 5 bases remaining between them. CDR3 coding DNA: TGTGCCAGCAGCCAAGTAGAAACAGATACGCAGTATTTT. Residues: CASSQVETDTQYF.

This clone has only one observation. The chain combines TRBV3-1 (or the pseudogene TRBV3-2) with TRBJ2-3, with D unclear. Germline V gene sequence: CDR1 LGHDT, CDR2 YNNKEL (reference sequence). The CDR3 length is 12 residues. The V end lost 4 bases, the J end lost 10 bases, and 12 bases lay between the germline ends. The CDR3 protein is CASSLKQTAQYF. The CDR3 DNA is TGTGCCAGCAGCCTCAAGCAAACGGCGCAGTATTTT.

The chain employs TRBV4-1 and TRBJ1-1, with TRBD1 identical over 7 bases. This CDR3 has 17 amino acids. Germline V gene sequence: CDR1 MGHRA, CDR2 YSYEKL. J lost 0 bases, V lost 0 bases, and 7 bases had no gene match. CDR3 residues: CASSQEGSGGLNTEAFF. CDR3 bases: TGCGCCAGCAGCCAAGAGGGGTCAGGGGGTTTGAACACTGAAGCTTTCTTT.

J is TRBJ1-1 and V is TRBV11-2; the D gene is possibly TRBD1 (6 bases). V shed 4 bases and J shed 1 base, with 19 bases lying between them. CDR3 length: 17 amino acids. Germline CDR1 and CDR2: SGHAT and FQNNGV. The CDR3 DNA is TGTGCCAGCAGCTCCTGGGGGCAGACCAGAGGGAACACTGAAGCTTTCTTT. Translated, it gives CASSSWGQTRGNTEAFF.

J is TRBJ1-4 and V is TRBV30; 7 bases align to TRBD1. Germline CDR1 and CDR2: GTSNPN and SVGIG (reference sequence). Unmatched junction bases numbered 5, after V lost 1 base and J lost 6 bases. This CDR3 has 14 amino acids. CDR3 protein: CAWSGGGGDEKLFF. CDR3 DNA sequence: TGTGCCTGGAGTGGAGGGGGCGGAGATGAAAAACTGTTTTTT.

V usage is TRBV24-1 and J usage is TRBJ2-2, with 7 bases aligning to TRBD2. Per germline, CDR1 KGHDR and CDR2 SFDVKD. This CDR3 is built from 16 residues. The V segment lost 2 bases and the J segment 4 bases; nucleotides outside the gene matches: 6. The CDR3 protein is CATSDWGGVPTGELFF. CDR3 bases: TGTGCCACCAGTGATTGGGGGGGGGTACCCACCGGGGAGCTGTTTTTT.

This CDR3 is CSVDLGLQETQYF. The CDR3 DNA reads TGCAGCGTTGACTTGGGACTCCAAGAGACCCAGTACTTC. The rearrangement uses TRBV29-1 and TRBJ2-5, with D perhaps matching TRBD2 (6 bases). Germline V gives CDR1 SQVTM, CDR2 ANQGSEA. Deletions cut 3 bases from V and 1 base from J, with 9 bases between. The CDR3 runs to 13 residues. Looking up the rest from reference TRBV29-1 and TRBJ2-5 gives the full variable domain: SAVISQKPSRDICQRGTSLTIQCQVDSQVTMMFWYRQQPGQSLTLIATANQGSEATYESGFVIDKFPISRPNLTFSTLTVSNMSPEDSSIYLCSVDLGLQETQYFGPGTRLLVL.

The chain links TRBV5-4 to TRBJ2-7, with 7 bases that match TRBD1. CDR1 and CDR2 (germline): SGHNT, YYREEE (reference sequence). The CDR3 loop spans 14 amino acids. V gave up 3 bases and J gave up 4 bases; unmatched junction bases: 7. The CDR3: CASSSTQGTYEQYF. The DNA of the CDR3 is TGTGCCAGCAGCTCGACACAGGGGACATACGAGCAGTACTTC.

The V and J genes are TRBV19 and TRBJ1-5, with a tentative D call TRBD1 (5 bases). The germline CDR1 and CDR2 sequences are LNHDA and SQIVND (reference sequence). Trimming shortened V by 4 bases and J by 3 bases, and 10 bases separated the two germline ends. CDR3 size: 14 residues. DNA for the CDR3: TGTGCCAGTAGTACGGGACTGATCAATCAGCCCCAGCATTTT. It translates to CASSTGLINQPQHF. Full variable domain (remainder filled in from reference TRBV19 and TRBJ1-5): DGGITQSPKYLFRKEGQNVTLSCEQNLNHDAMYWYRQDPGQGLRLIYYSQIVNDFQKGDIAEGYSVSREKKESFPLTVTSAQKNPTAFYLCASSTGLINQPQHFGDGTRLSIL.

This chain uses TRBV10-3 with TRBJ2-7; TRBD1 matches 9 bases. Germline V gives CDR1 ENHRY, CDR2 SYGVKD. This CDR3 has 19 amino acids. V lost 4 bases to trimming and J lost 2 bases; unmatched junction nucleotides: 18. In nucleotides, the CDR3 is TGTGCCATCAGTGGTGGGTCCGGGACAGGGAGCCAACGCGCCTACGAGCAGTACTTC. This sequence encodes CAISGGSGTGSQRAYEQYF.

The chain joins TRBV7-3 to TRBJ2-3, with 10 bases identical to TRBD2. CDR1 is SGHTA, CDR2 FQGTGA, per germline. Trimming cost V 5 bases and J 6 bases; bases outside gene matches: 5. The CDR3 has 14 amino acids. DNA for the CDR3: TGTGCCAGCAGCCAAGCGGGGGGGCCGGATACGCAGTATTTT. This gives the protein CASSQAGGPDTQYF.

This clone was picked up a small number of times. The V gene is TRBV30, the J gene TRBJ1-4, with 7 bases fitting TRBD1. CDR3 length equals 13 residues. Germline CDR1 is GTSNPN and CDR2 is SVGIG (reference sequence). With V trimmed by 5 bases and J by 7 bases, 7 bases remained unmatched. CDR3 in amino acids: CAWYKKGAEKLFF. For the CDR3, the DNA is TGTGCCTGGTACAAAAAGGGGGCTGAAAAACTGTTTTTT.

As for this clone: Other DNA sequences in the same sample also yield this CDR3. V usage is TRBV29-1 and J usage is TRBJ1-1; TRBD1 might be the D (6 bases). V was shortened by 4 bases and J by 5 bases, with 8 bases between the two germline ends. Germline CDR1 reads SQVTM; CDR2 reads ANQGSEA. This CDR3 is built from 11 residues. The CDR3 region is CSVVRGTEAFF. CDR3 bases: TGCAGCGTTGTCAGGGGAACTGAAGCTTTCTTT.

The rearrangement uses TRBV6-2 or TRBV6-3 and TRBJ1-5; 8 bases fit TRBD1. Germline CDR1 MNHEY, CDR2 SVGEGT. With V trimmed by 2 bases and J by 6 bases, 6 bases remained unmatched. This CDR3 comprises 15 residues. In nucleotides, the CDR3 is TGTGCCAGCAGTTACCCTGACAGGGGAGGTCAGCCCCAGCATTTT. This encodes CASSYPDRGGQPQHF.

V and J are TRBV10-2 and TRBJ2-7, with 10 bases identical to TRBD2. Trimming took 6 bases from V and 6 from J; bases not matched to a gene: 11. This CDR3 has 15 residues. Per the germline V gene, CDR1 is WSHSY and CDR2 is SAAADI. CDR3 amino acids: CASRDASGGLSEQYF. In nucleotides, the CDR3 is TGCGCCAGCAGAGACGCTAGCGGGGGCCTCAGCGAGCAGTACTTC.

The rearrangement links TRBV5-1 to TRBJ1-5; 9 bases are a match to TRBD1. Germline-derived CDR1 and CDR2 are SGHRS and YFSETQ. This CDR3 is built from 15 residues. The V gene end was trimmed by 0 bases and the J gene end by 7 bases; junction bases not matched to a gene: 5. The CDR3 DNA sequence: TGCGCCAGCAGCTTGGCGGGACAGGGAGGGCAGCCCCAGCATTTT. Translated: CASSLAGQGGQPQHF.